This T cell receptor (beta chain) was retrieved from a study of radiotherapy plus CTLA-4 blockade in lung cancer. Assay: immunoSEQ multiplex PCR; the TCRdb copy retains only in-frame clones and omits some. The table shows roughly 100,000 clones, with around 86% occurring only once. Germline V CDR1 and CDR2: SGHTA, FQGTGA. V lost 5 bases, J lost 0 bases, and 6 bases lay in between. The CDR3 has 13 residues. The receptor was isolated from a human donor with non-small cell lung cancer who had a partial response to radiotherapy plus ipilimumab. This chain joins TRBV7-3 and TRBJ2-3; D call uncertain. The sample in question was peripheral blood, obtained from a patient treated with radiotherapy plus ipilimumab. CDR3 loop: CASSPVSTDTQYF. The DNA of the CDR3 is TGTGCCAGCAGCCCGGTGAGCACAGATACGCAGTATTTT.